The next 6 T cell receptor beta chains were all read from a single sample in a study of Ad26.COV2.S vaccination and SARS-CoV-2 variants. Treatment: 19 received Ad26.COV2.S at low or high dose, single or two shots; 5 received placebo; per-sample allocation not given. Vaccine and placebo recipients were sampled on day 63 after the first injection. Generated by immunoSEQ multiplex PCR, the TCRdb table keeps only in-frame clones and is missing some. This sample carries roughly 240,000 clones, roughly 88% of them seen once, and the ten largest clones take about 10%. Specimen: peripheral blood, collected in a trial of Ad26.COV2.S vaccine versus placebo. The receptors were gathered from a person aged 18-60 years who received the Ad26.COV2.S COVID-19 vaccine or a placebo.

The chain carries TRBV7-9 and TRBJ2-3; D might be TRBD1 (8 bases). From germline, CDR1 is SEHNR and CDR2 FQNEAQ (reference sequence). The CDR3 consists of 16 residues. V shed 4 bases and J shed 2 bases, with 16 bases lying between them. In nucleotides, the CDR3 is TGTGCCAGCAGCTCCGGACAGGGAGGGGCCACAGATACGCAGTATTTT. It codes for CASSSGQGGATDTQYF.

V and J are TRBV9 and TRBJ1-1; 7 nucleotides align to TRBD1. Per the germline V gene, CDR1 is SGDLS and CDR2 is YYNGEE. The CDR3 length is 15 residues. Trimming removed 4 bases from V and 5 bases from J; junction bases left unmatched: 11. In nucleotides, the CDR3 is TGTGCCAGCAGCACAAGCGAGGGGGCTGGGACTGAAGCTTTCTTT. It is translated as CASSTSEGAGTEAFF.

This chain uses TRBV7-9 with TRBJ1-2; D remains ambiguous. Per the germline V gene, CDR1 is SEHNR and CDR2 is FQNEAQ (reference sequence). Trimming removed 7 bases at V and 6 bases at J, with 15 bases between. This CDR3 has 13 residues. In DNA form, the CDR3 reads TGTGCCAGCATCCCTCAAGGAAAGAATGGCTACACCTTC. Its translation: CASIPQGKNGYTF. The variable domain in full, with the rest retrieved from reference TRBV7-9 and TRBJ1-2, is DTGVSQNPRHKITKRGQNVTFRCDPISEHNRLYWYRQTLGQGPEFLTYFQNEAQLEKSRLLSDRFSAERPKGSFSTLEIQRTEQGDSAMYLCASIPQGKNGYTFGSGTRLTVV.

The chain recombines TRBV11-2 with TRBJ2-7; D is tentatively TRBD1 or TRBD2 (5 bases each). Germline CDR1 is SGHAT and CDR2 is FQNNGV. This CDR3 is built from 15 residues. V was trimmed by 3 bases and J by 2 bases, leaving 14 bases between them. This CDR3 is CASSFAGTPPYEQYF. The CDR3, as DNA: TGTGCCAGCAGCTTCGCCGGGACGCCGCCCTACGAGCAGTACTTC.

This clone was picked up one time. CDR3 region: CASSQDSASYEQYF. For the CDR3, the DNA is TGCGCCAGCAGCCAAGATAGTGCGTCCTACGAGCAGTACTTC. The J gene is TRBJ2-7, the V gene TRBV4-3; D unresolved. There are 14 residues in the CDR3. Trimming stripped 0 bases from V and 1 base from J, with 7 bases between. The germline V gene has CDR1 LGHNA and CDR2 YSLEER.

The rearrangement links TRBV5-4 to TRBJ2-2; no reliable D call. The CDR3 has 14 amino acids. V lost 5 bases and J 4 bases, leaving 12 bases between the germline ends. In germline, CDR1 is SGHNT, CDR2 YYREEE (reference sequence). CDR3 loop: CASRPAISTGELFF. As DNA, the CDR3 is TGTGCCAGCAGGCCGGCGATCAGCACCGGGGAGCTGTTTTTT.